Each of the 7 T cell receptor beta chains below was sequenced from the same sample in a study of blood T cell repertoires in COVID-19. Here immunoSEQ multiplex PCR was the method, and the copy in TCRdb shows in-frame clones only, minus some. The sample has tens of thousands of clones; roughly 84% are singletons. Sequencing was carried out using peripheral blood. The origin of the receptors is a man older than 75 with active or convalescent COVID-19.

The chain links TRBV9 to TRBJ2-5; possibly TRBD1 for D (5 bases). Trimming removed 3 bases from V and 5 bases from J, with 14 bases in between. Germline CDR1 and CDR2: SGDLS and YYNGEE. This CDR3 has 14 residues. The CDR3 sequence: CASSASRVRETQYF. In DNA form, the CDR3 reads TGTGCCAGCAGCGCCTCCAGGGTGCGGGAGACCCAGTACTTC.

The CDR3 sequence: CAISGSGTSTDTQYF. The CDR3 region has the DNA TGTGCCATCAGTGGTTCCGGGACTAGCACAGATACGCAGTATTTT. This chain joins TRBV10-3 and TRBJ2-3, with D perhaps matching TRBD2 (6 bases). The V gene's germline CDR1 is ENHRY and CDR2 SYGVKD. Trimming shortened V by 4 bases and J by 0 bases, and 11 bases separated the two germline ends. The CDR3 is made up of 15 amino acids.

This chain links TRBV7-8 with TRBJ2-7; 7 nucleotides match TRBD1. Trimming cost V 1 base and J 6 bases; bases outside gene matches: 12. Germline CDR1 reads SGHVS; CDR2 reads FQNEAQ. The CDR3 runs 16 residues. Written as DNA, the CDR3 is TGTGCCAGCAGCTTAGTGAGGGTAGGGGGCGGCGGCGAGCAGTACTTC. Translating it yields CASSLVRVGGGGEQYF.

The chain couples TRBV6-5 to TRBJ2-7; 9 nucleotides align to TRBD1. J was trimmed by 2 bases and V by 6 bases; bases with no gene match: 5. The CDR3 sequence is 14 residues long. CDR1 and CDR2 (germline): MNHEY, SVGAGI. The CDR3 spells CASRPTGGPYEQYF. The CDR3, as DNA: TGTGCCAGCAGACCGACAGGGGGACCCTACGAGCAGTACTTC.

The chain combines TRBV2 with TRBJ1-4, with D perhaps matching TRBD1 (5 bases). V lost 6 bases to trimming and J lost 4 bases, with 15 bases between them. The CDR3 is 15 amino acids. In germline, CDR1 is SNHLY, CDR2 FYNNEI. For the CDR3, the DNA is TGTGCCAGCAGCCAATTTGACAGCCTTAATGAAAAACTGTTTTTT. Translating it yields CASSQFDSLNEKLFF.

This sequence joins TRBV29-1 and TRBJ2-7; TRBD1 aligns across 9 bases. The CDR3 spans 11 residues. The V segment lost 8 bases and the J segment 6 bases; nucleotides outside the gene matches: 5. Germline V gives CDR1 SQVTM, CDR2 ANQGSEA. CDR3: CSSWTGVEQYF. Written as DNA, the CDR3 is TGCAGCTCCTGGACAGGGGTCGAGCAGTACTTC.

J is TRBJ1-1 and V is TRBV18; D gene ambiguous. Germline CDR1 KGHSH, CDR2 LQKENI. The CDR3 is 13 amino acids. V shed 3 bases and J shed 4 bases, with 9 bases lying between them. The CDR3 sequence is CASSPTEGTEAFF. The CDR3 DNA is TGTGCCAGCTCACCCACCGAGGGCACTGAAGCTTTCTTT.